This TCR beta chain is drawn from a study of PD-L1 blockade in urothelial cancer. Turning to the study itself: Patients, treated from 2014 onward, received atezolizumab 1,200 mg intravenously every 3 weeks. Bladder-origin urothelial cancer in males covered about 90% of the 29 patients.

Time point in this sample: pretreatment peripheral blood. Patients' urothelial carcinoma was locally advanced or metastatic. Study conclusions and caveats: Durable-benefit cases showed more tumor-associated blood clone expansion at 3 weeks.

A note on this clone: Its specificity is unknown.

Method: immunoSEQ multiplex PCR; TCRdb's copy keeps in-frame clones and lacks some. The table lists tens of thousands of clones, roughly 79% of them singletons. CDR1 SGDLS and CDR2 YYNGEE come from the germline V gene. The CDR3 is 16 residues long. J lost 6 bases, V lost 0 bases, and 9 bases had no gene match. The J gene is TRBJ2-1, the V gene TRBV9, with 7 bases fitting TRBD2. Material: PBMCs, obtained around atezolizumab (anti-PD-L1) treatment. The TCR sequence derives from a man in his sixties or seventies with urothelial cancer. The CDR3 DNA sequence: TGTGCCAGCAGCGTAGAGCTAGCGGCCCCCCCCAATGAGCAGTTCTTC. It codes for CASSVELAAPPNEQFF.